This TCR beta chain was obtained from a study of shared clonotypes between healthy human individuals. The CDR3 contains 16 residues. V lost 6 bases and J 3 bases, leaving 21 bases between the germline ends. Germline CDR1 reads SGHNT; CDR2 reads YYREEE (reference sequence). Using immunoSEQ multiplex PCR, the repertoire was profiled, and TCRdb retains in-frame clones only, with some absent. This table holds some 1.4 million clones, 95% to 97% found once. Input material: naive CD4+ T cells sorted from blood. The subset is: CD45RA+ positively selected. The sequence derives from a man aged 30 to 45 in good health. This chain uses TRBV5-4 with TRBJ2-5; D is possibly TRBD1 or TRBD2 (5 bases each). The CDR3, as DNA: TGTGCCAGCAAACCGACCGGGACGAGTGCCGAAGAGACCCAGTACTTC. The encoded protein is CASKPTGTSAEETQYF. The whole variable domain, filled in from reference TRBV5-4 and TRBJ2-5, reads ETGVTQSPTHLIKTRGQQVTLRCSSQSGHNTVSWYQQALGQGPQFIFQYYREEENGRGNFPPRFSGLQFPNYSSELNVNALELDDSALYLCASKPTGTSAEETQYFGPGTRLLVL.